These T cell receptor beta chains were read from a single sample in a study of blood T cell repertoires in COVID-19. The repertoire was sequenced with immunoSEQ multiplex PCR; TCRdb's copy has only in-frame clones and lacks some. Of fewer than 250,000 clones listed, roughly 80% are singletons. What was sequenced was peripheral blood. The source of these receptors is a woman aged 60-70 years with active or convalescent COVID-19. CDR3s include the opening cysteine and the closing phenylalanine or tryptophan. Each record gives: D gene, V gene, J gene, clone size, CDR3 DNA, CDR3 protein. The D gene is left open where the match is weak. Some rows mark clone size as missing; the rest say once, few, many or name a class of expanded clone.

d_gene: TRBD1
v_gene: TRBV9
j_gene: TRBJ1-4
abundance: NA
CDR3nt: TGTGCCAGCAGCGTAAGGGGGCGGGAAAAACTGTTTTTT
CDR3aa: CASSVRGREKLFF

d_gene: NA
v_gene: TRBV5-5
j_gene: TRBJ2-3
abundance: few
CDR3nt: TGTGCCAGCAGCTTGGGGCTAGAATTGACAGATACGCAGTATTTT
CDR3aa: CASSLGLELTDTQYF

d_gene: NA
v_gene: TRBV27
j_gene: TRBJ1-1
abundance: NA
CDR3nt: TGTGCCAGCAGTTTAGGAGGAGGGGAATTGAACACTGAAGCTTTCTTT
CDR3aa: CASSLGGGELNTEAFF

d_gene: NA
v_gene: TRBV29-1
j_gene: TRBJ2-3
abundance: NA
CDR3nt: TGCAGCGTTGCTCAGGCTTACACAGATACGCAGTATTTT
CDR3aa: CSVAQAYTDTQYF

d_gene: TRBD2
v_gene: TRBV11-3
j_gene: TRBJ2-1
abundance: once
CDR3nt: TGTGCCAGCAGCTTAGATTCAGGACTAGATGAGCAGTTCTTC
CDR3aa: CASSLDSGLDEQFF

d_gene: NA
v_gene: TRBV3-1/TRBV3-2
j_gene: TRBJ2-5
abundance: NA
CDR3nt: TGTGCCAGCAGCCAAGATCGAGTCCAAGAGACCCAGTACTTC
CDR3aa: CASSQDRVQETQYF

d_gene: NA
v_gene: TRBV9
j_gene: TRBJ2-1
abundance: NA
CDR3nt: TGTGCCAGCAGCGTAGGCGGAAACTCCTACAATGAGCAGTTCTTC
CDR3aa: CASSVGGNSYNEQFF

d_gene: TRBD1
v_gene: TRBV11-3
j_gene: TRBJ1-4
abundance: NA
CDR3nt: TGTGCCAGCAGATCCGGGACAGGGAATGAAAAACTGTTTTTT
CDR3aa: CASRSGTGNEKLFF

d_gene: TRBD1
v_gene: TRBV15
j_gene: TRBJ2-3
abundance: NA
CDR3nt: TGTGCCACCAGCAGAGATGGACAGGGGGCAGGAGATACGCAGTATTTT
CDR3aa: CATSRDGQGAGDTQYF

d_gene: TRBD1
v_gene: TRBV19
j_gene: TRBJ2-3
abundance: few
CDR3nt: TGTGCCAGTAGCCTAAACAGGGGAGATACGCAGTATTTT
CDR3aa: CASSLNRGDTQYF

d_gene: TRBD2
v_gene: TRBV7-8
j_gene: TRBJ2-7
abundance: NA
CDR3nt: TGTGCCAGCAGCTCGGACAGGGCTGGGACTAGCGGCTACGAGCAGTACTTC
CDR3aa: CASSSDRAGTSGYEQYF

d_gene: TRBD1
v_gene: TRBV3-1/TRBV3-2
j_gene: TRBJ1-2
abundance: NA
CDR3nt: TGTGCCAGCAGCCAACGATCGGGACAGGGGGCGGGCTACACCTTC
CDR3aa: CASSQRSGQGAGYTF

d_gene: NA
v_gene: TRBV19
j_gene: TRBJ1-1
abundance: NA
CDR3nt: TGTGCCAGTAGTATCCACAGCCTGAACACTGAAGCTTTCTTT
CDR3aa: CASSIHSLNTEAFF

d_gene: TRBD2
v_gene: TRBV19
j_gene: TRBJ2-3
abundance: NA
CDR3nt: TGTGCCAGTTCGGCGGGGGACCCCAGGGATACGCAGTATTTT
CDR3aa: CASSAGDPRDTQYF

d_gene: TRBD2
v_gene: TRBV7-6
j_gene: TRBJ2-7
abundance: once
CDR3nt: TGTGCCAGCAGCTTAGTTGACGGTAGCGGGAGTGACTACGAGCAGTACTTC
CDR3aa: CASSLVDGSGSDYEQYF

d_gene: TRBD2
v_gene: TRBV2
j_gene: TRBJ2-2
abundance: NA
CDR3nt: TGTGCCAGCGGACTAGCGTCCCCCGGGGAGCTGTTTTTT
CDR3aa: CASGLASPGELFF

d_gene: NA
v_gene: TRBV2
j_gene: TRBJ2-7
abundance: NA
CDR3nt: TGTGCCAGCAGAAGACAGGTCTCTGACGAGCAGTACTTC
CDR3aa: CASRRQVSDEQYF